Here is one T cell receptor (beta chain) with its context. Its antigen is unidentified. The sample comes from a study of vaccination and CD4 T cells after COVID-19. Study in general: With a range of 35 to 161, the median interval from diagnosis to drawing post-COVID samples was about 100 days.

Regarding the study as a whole: From around 20 to 38, the median of SARS-CoV-2-reactive clonotypes rose without reaching significance.

The Oncomine TCR Beta short-read assay generated sequence data from the DNA of cultured CD4+ T cells. TCRdb called the PCR reads again in MiXCR, with one record for every CDR3 protein. The data show some 21,000 distinct CDR3 sequences, 42% seen once. Treatment meaning: approximately 9-day PBMC culture with coronavirus spike peptide pools or control peptides (ViraFEST assay). Negative selection recovered the CD4+ T cells once they had spent more than 8 days in culture. The source is a human donor who received a COVID-19 vaccine. The sample was CD4+ T cells from blood, cultured in vitro, taken before SARS-CoV-2 vaccination.

The CDR3 DNA sequence: TGCGCCAGCAGCGGAATGTCCCAAGAGACCCAGTACTTC. Its protein is CASSGMSQETQYF. The chain couples TRBV5-1 to TRBJ2-5; no clear D gene. The CDR3 has 13 amino acids. Germline assignment: CDR1 SGHRS and CDR2 YFSETQ. Between the trimmed V and J ends, which lost 4 bases and 1 base, there was a span of 8 bases. The entire variable domain, with the rest obtained from reference TRBV5-1 and TRBJ2-5, is as follows: KAGVTQTPRYLIKTRGQQVTLSCSPISGHRSVSWYQQTPGQGLQFLFEYFSETQRNKGNFPGRFSGRQFSNSRSEMNVSTLELGDSALYLCASSGMSQETQYFGPGTRLLVL.